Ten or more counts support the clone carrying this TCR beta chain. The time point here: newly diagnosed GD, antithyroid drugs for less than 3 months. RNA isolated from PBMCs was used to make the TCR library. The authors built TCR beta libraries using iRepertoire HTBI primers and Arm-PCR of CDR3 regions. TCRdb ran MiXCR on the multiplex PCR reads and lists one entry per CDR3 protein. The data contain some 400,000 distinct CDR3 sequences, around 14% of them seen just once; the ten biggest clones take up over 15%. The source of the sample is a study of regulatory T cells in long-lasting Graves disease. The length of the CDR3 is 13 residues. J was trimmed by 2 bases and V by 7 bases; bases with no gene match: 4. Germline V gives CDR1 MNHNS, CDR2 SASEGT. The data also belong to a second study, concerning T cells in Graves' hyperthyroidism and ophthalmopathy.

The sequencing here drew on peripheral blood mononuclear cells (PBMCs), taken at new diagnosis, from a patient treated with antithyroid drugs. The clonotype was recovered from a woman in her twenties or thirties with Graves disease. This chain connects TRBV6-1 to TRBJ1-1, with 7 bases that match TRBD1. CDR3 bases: TGTGCCAGCAAGGAGGGGGCCAACACTGAAGCTTTCTTT. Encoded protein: CASKEGANTEAFF.